Below, 8 T cell receptor beta chains from the same sample are listed, as sequenced in a study of CD8 T cells in ankylosing spondylitis. TCRdb re-analysed the 5' RACE reads in MiXCR, keeping a single row per CDR3 protein. The repertoire has 130,000 or so distinct CDR3 sequences, 6.5% to 9% of them found once; the top ten carry more than 9%. The sequenced sample was blood, either unsorted or a sorted T cell fraction (not recorded which). These receptors were collected from a male donor with ankylosing spondylitis or in good health (not recorded which).

This clonotype showed up many times. The CDR3 here is CASSLPRTGGNTIYF. The DNA of the CDR3 is TGTGCCAGCAGTTTACCCAGGACAGGGGGAAACACCATATATTTT. The chain is built from TRBV28 and TRBJ1-3, with TRBD1 matching over 8 bases. CDR3 length: 15 residues. CDR1 is MDHEN and CDR2 is SYDVKM in the germline V gene. Trimming took 2 bases from V and 4 from J; bases not matched to a gene: 4. The variable domain in full, with the rest retrieved from reference TRBV28 and TRBJ1-3, is DVKVTQSSRYLVKRTGEKVFLECVQDMDHENMFWYRQDPGLGLRLIYFSYDVKMKEKGDIPEGYSVSREKKERFSLILESASTNQTSMYLCASSLPRTGGNTIYFGEGSWLTVV.

This clonotype was observed at least ten times. This chain links TRBV24-1 with TRBJ2-2; 9 nucleotides line up with TRBD2. The J segment lost 7 bases and the V segment lost 10 bases, leaving 6 bases of the junction unmatched. The V gene's germline CDR1 is KGHDR and CDR2 SFDVKD. The CDR3 loop spans 13 amino acids. Here the CDR3 reads CATERTSDGELFF. The CDR3 nucleotides read TGTGCCACGGAGAGGACTAGCGACGGGGAGCTGTTTTTT.

There are many counts of this clonotype. The chain uses TRBV12-3 or TRBV12-4 and TRBJ2-2, with TRBD2 matching over 8 bases. V lost 7 bases and J lost 5; bases outside the gene matches: 12. This CDR3 is 16 amino acids long. CDR3 coding DNA: TGTGCCAGCACCCCCGCGGGTAGCGGGATTACCGGGGAGCTGTTTTTT. Its protein is CASTPAGSGITGELFF.

Many counts were recorded for this clonotype. This chain links TRBV18 with TRBJ2-1; no clear D. The CDR3 covers 17 residues. Germline loops: CDR1 KGHSH, CDR2 LQKENI. Trimming cost V 2 bases and J 5 bases, with 19 bases left between them. The CDR3 region is CASSPYFRADKDNEQFF. As DNA, the CDR3 is TGTGCCAGCTCACCATATTTTCGGGCAGACAAGGACAATGAGCAGTTCTTC.

Only a few counts were recorded for this clonotype. V is TRBV28 and J is TRBJ2-7; 9 bases match TRBD2. The ends lost 3 bases at V and 2 bases at J; junction bases unmatched: 8. Germline CDR1 and CDR2: MDHEN and SYDVKM. CDR3 length: 16 amino acids. The CDR3 DNA reads TGTGCCAGCAGTTTCCTCGGCGGGAGGGTGACCTACGAGCAGTACTTC. Protein product: CASSFLGGRVTYEQYF.

This clonotype was counted ten times or more. The rearrangement uses TRBV5-1 and TRBJ1-4; D is uncertain. Looked up from germline, CDR1 is SGHRS and CDR2 is YFSETQ. Trimming left V 3 bases short and J 7 bases short, with 10 bases between. The CDR3 length is 13 residues. The CDR3 spells CASSSTVGEKLFF. The CDR3 region has the DNA TGCGCCAGCAGCTCGACCGTAGGTGAAAAACTGTTTTTT.

This clonotype has a count of ten or more. V is TRBV9 and J is TRBJ2-2; D gene unclear. Germline loops: CDR1 SGDLS, CDR2 YYNGEE. Trimming stripped 4 bases from V and 4 bases from J, with 11 bases between. The CDR3 covers 14 residues. The CDR3 DNA follows: TGTGCCAGCAGCCCTCCGGTAGTCACCGGGGAGCTGTTTTTT. The encoded protein is CASSPPVVTGELFF.

This clonotype was observed at least ten times. V is TRBV5-1 and J is TRBJ1-2, with D perhaps matching TRBD1 (5 bases). CDR3 size: 11 residues. Germline V gene sequence: CDR1 SGHRS, CDR2 YFSETQ. Trimming took 7 bases from V and 8 from J, leaving 12 bases between them. Here the CDR3 DNA reads TGCGCCAGCGCCATGGGGGGAGGCTACACCTTC. It translates to CASAMGGGYTF.